A single sample gave rise to the 15 T cell receptor beta chains below, sequenced in a study of T cell responses to AZD1222 COVID-19 vaccine. The repertoire was sequenced with immunoSEQ multiplex PCR; TCRdb's copy has only in-frame clones and lacks some. In the table there are roughly 150,000 clones, 90% of which are singletons. The source was peripheral blood, collected 28 days after the second AZD1222 dose. These receptors all stem from an adult who received the AZD1222 COVID-19 vaccine.

The gene calls are TRBV6-1 and TRBJ1-2; D is possibly TRBD1 (5 bases). The CDR3 contains 14 residues. The germline gives CDR1 MNHNS, CDR2 SASEGT. Trimming cost V 6 bases and J 3 bases, with 14 bases left between them. CDR3 coding DNA: TGTGCCAGCAGCCACGGGCAGGGCGACTATGGCTACACCTTC. The encoded protein is CASSHGQGDYGYTF.

The DNA of the CDR3 is TGCGCCAGCAGCATGTCCGGGACAGGGACAGGGACCACAGATACGCAGTATTTT. This codes for CASSMSGTGTGTTDTQYF. The chain employs TRBV5-1 and TRBJ2-3; 9 nucleotides agree with TRBD1. This CDR3 has 18 residues. In germline, CDR1 is SGHRS, CDR2 YFSETQ. After removal of 4 bases from V and 2 bases from J, the junction contained 14 bases not matched to a gene. The whole variable domain, remainder taken from reference TRBV5-1 and TRBJ2-3, is KAGVTQTPRYLIKTRGQQVTLSCSPISGHRSVSWYQQTPGQGLQFLFEYFSETQRNKGNFPGRFSGRQFSNSRSEMNVSTLELGDSALYLCASSMSGTGTGTTDTQYFGPGTRLTVL.

The V and J genes are TRBV2 and TRBJ2-2, with 8 bases identical to TRBD1. V shed 3 bases, J shed 0 bases, and the junction held 3 bases outside the gene matches. Germline lookup yields CDR1 SNHLY and CDR2 FYNNEI. The CDR3 runs 16 residues. The CDR3 loop is CASSELGQANTGELFF. Here the CDR3 DNA reads TGTGCCAGCAGTGAGCTGGGACAGGCGAACACCGGGGAGCTGTTTTTT.

The chain links TRBV5-4 to TRBJ2-7, with TRBD1 identical over 9 bases. Germline CDR1 reads SGHNT; CDR2 reads YYREEE (reference sequence). This CDR3 is 14 amino acids long. The ends lost 3 bases at V and 7 bases at J; junction bases unmatched: 8. The CDR3 DNA reads as TGTGCCAGCAGCTGGCCCGGGACAGGGCGGGAGCAGTACTTC. The encoded protein is CASSWPGTGREQYF.

V is TRBV5-1 and J is TRBJ2-3; 7 bases are shared with TRBD2. This CDR3 comprises 15 residues. V lost 0 bases to trimming and J lost 7 bases; unmatched junction nucleotides: 8. Germline V gene data show CDR1 as SGHRS and CDR2 as YFSETQ. In DNA form, the CDR3 reads TGCGCCAGCAGCTTGGCCGTAGCGGGTGATTATACGCAGTATTTT. Translation gives CASSLAVAGDYTQYF.

V usage is TRBV5-1 and J usage is TRBJ1-5; D remains unclear. CDR3 length: 15 residues. Trimming took 2 bases from V and 3 from J, leaving 12 bases between them. Germline-derived CDR1 and CDR2 are SGHRS and YFSETQ. CDR3 nucleotides: TGCGCCAGCAGCTTAAATTGGGGTCTCAATCAGCCCCAGCATTTT. Translating it yields CASSLNWGLNQPQHF.

V is TRBV30 and J is TRBJ1-3; 7 nucleotides agree with TRBD1. V dropped 5 bases and J dropped 2; count of bases not matched to a gene: 9. Germline V gene lookup returns CDR1 GTSNPN and CDR2 SVGIG (reference sequence). The CDR3 contains 15 residues. The CDR3 nucleotides are TGTGCCTGGTCCCTCTCGACAGGGCCTGGAAACACCATATATTTT. Its protein is CAWSLSTGPGNTIYF.

This chain connects TRBV29-1 to TRBJ2-5, with D hard to call. The V gene lost 4 bases and the J gene lost 5 bases, with 11 bases spanning the gap. Germline loops: CDR1 SQVTM, CDR2 ANQGSEA. The CDR3 contains 12 residues. This CDR3 reads CSVGWAGETQYF. DNA for the CDR3: TGCAGCGTTGGTTGGGCTGGGGAGACCCAGTACTTC. Full variable domain (outside the CDR3, taken from reference TRBV29-1 and TRBJ2-5): SAVISQKPSRDICQRGTSLTIQCQVDSQVTMMFWYRQQPGQSLTLIATANQGSEATYESGFVIDKFPISRPNLTFSTLTVSNMSPEDSSIYLCSVGWAGETQYFGPGTRLLVL.

The chain uses TRBV7-9 and TRBJ2-1; D might be TRBD1 (5 bases). The V gene's germline CDR1 is SEHNR and CDR2 FQNEAQ (reference sequence). CDR3 length: 12 amino acids. V lost 5 bases to trimming and J lost 8 bases, with 10 bases between them. CDR3 sequence: CASSQGYHEQFF. The CDR3 nucleotides are TGTGCCAGCAGCCAGGGTTACCATGAGCAGTTCTTC.

This sequence joins TRBV27 and TRBJ2-1, with 11 bases fitting TRBD2. The length of the CDR3 is 16 residues. Germline-derived CDR1 and CDR2 are MNHEY and SMNVEV (reference sequence). Trimming cost V 6 bases and J 6 bases; bases outside gene matches: 10. CDR3 in amino acids: CASSLYSGGAGNEQFF. DNA for the CDR3: TGTGCCAGCAGCCTCTATAGCGGGGGGGCAGGCAATGAGCAGTTCTTC.

V gene TRBV18 combines with J gene TRBJ2-5; 9 bases align to TRBD1. The CDR3 consists of 14 residues. The J segment lost 5 bases and the V segment lost 6 bases, leaving 7 bases of the junction unmatched. Germline CDR1 is KGHSH and CDR2 is LQKENI. CDR3 coding DNA: TGTGCCAGCTCCTTTAGGGACAGGGACGAGACCCAGTACTTC. As protein: CASSFRDRDETQYF.

The V call is TRBV7-9, the J call TRBJ2-5; 8 nucleotides line up with TRBD2. V trimming: 8 bases; J trimming: 5 bases; junction bases outside the gene matches: 10. CDR1 and CDR2 (germline): SEHNR, FQNEAQ (reference sequence). The CDR3 has 14 residues. This CDR3 is CASGRFGGAETQYF. CDR3 nucleotide sequence: TGTGCCAGCGGGAGATTCGGGGGGGCGGAGACCCAGTACTTC.

J is TRBJ2-5 and V is TRBV7-2; possible D gene TRBD1, 6 bases. Germline V CDR1 and CDR2: SGHTA, FQGNSA. There are 13 residues in the CDR3. Trimming cost V 7 bases and J 4 bases, with 13 bases left between them. The CDR3 nucleotides are TGTGCCAGCACCCTCCCAGGGGCAGAGACCCAGTACTTC. Protein product: CASTLPGAETQYF.

The rearrangement uses TRBV6-5 and TRBJ1-3, with D possibly being TRBD1 (6 bases). CDR1 and CDR2 from the germline V gene are MNHEY and SVGAGI. The CDR3 runs to 13 residues. The V end was cut by 6 bases, the J end by 1 base, with 7 bases between. CDR3 residues: CASRTGSGNTIYF. CDR3 DNA: TGTGCCAGCAGAACAGGGTCTGGAAACACCATATATTTT.

The V call is TRBV5-6, the J call TRBJ1-6, with D possibly TRBD1 on 5 matching bases. From germline, CDR1 is SGHDT and CDR2 YYEEEE. Deletions cut 2 bases from V and 5 bases from J, with 11 bases between. There are 15 residues in the CDR3. The DNA of the CDR3 is TGTGCCAGCAGCTTCCAGGGAATTAATAATTCACCCCTCCACTTT. Its translation is CASSFQGINNSPLHF. The variable domain in full, completed from reference TRBV5-6 and TRBJ1-6, reads DAGVTQSPTHLIKTRGQQVTLRCSPKSGHDTVSWYQQALGQGPQFIFQYYEEEERQRGNFPDRFSGHQFPNYSSELNVNALLLGDSALYLCASSFQGINNSPLHFGNGTRLTVT.